These 23 T cell receptor beta chains share one sample of origin, sequenced in a study of identical twins. TCRdb fed the 5' RACE reads into MiXCR, producing one record per CDR3 protein. The table has roughly 200,000 distinct CDR3 sequences, approximately 15% seen once. The sample also formed part of further work on T cells expressing NK-cell markers.

The specimen sequenced was CD8+ T cells sorted from blood. Receptors originate from a woman between 18 and 30 years old in good health.

This chain connects TRBV9 to TRBJ2-7; a weak D match, TRBD2 (7 bases). The CDR3 covers 15 residues. V was clipped by 3 bases and J by 1 base, with 14 bases between them. The germline V gene encodes CDR1 SGDLS and CDR2 YYNGEE. The CDR3 protein is CASSGGGGGSYEQYF. The DNA for the CDR3 is TGTGCCAGCAGCGGGGGAGGGGGTGGATCCTACGAGCAGTACTTC.

This clonotype has more than one count but fewer than ten. J is TRBJ2-2 and V is TRBV5-1, with a tentative D call TRBD2 (6 bases). The CDR3 runs to 15 residues. V shed 1 base and J shed 0 bases, with 7 bases lying between them. The germline gives CDR1 SGHRS, CDR2 YFSETQ. The CDR3 region has the DNA TGCGCCAGCAGCTTGACGGGGGCGAACACCGGGGAGCTGTTTTTT. It codes for CASSLTGANTGELFF.

This clonotype was seen more than once but under ten times. The gene calls are TRBV27 and TRBJ1-2, with D possibly TRBD1 on 6 matching bases. Germline V gene sequence: CDR1 MNHEY, CDR2 SMNVEV (reference sequence). Trimming removed 3 bases from V and 5 bases from J, with 10 bases in between. The CDR3 has 13 residues. CDR3 amino acids: CASSFGGPYGYTF. CDR3 coding DNA: TGTGCCAGCAGTTTTGGGGGGCCTTATGGCTACACCTTC.

This clonotype was detected only a few times. The rearrangement joins TRBV4-3 to TRBJ2-2; D remains ambiguous. Trimming cost V 5 bases and J 6 bases, with 22 bases left between them. This CDR3 region has 17 residues. Looked up from germline, CDR1 is LGHNA and CDR2 is YSLEER. This CDR3 reads CASSSVTQMTFAGELFF. CDR3 nucleotide sequence: TGCGCCAGCAGCTCAGTAACCCAGATGACCTTCGCCGGGGAGCTGTTTTTT.

The CDR3 DNA reads TGTGCCAGCAGCTCCCGACTAGCGGGGGGGCCCGGCACAGATACGCAGTATTTT. It specifies CASSSRLAGGPGTDTQYF. This chain joins TRBV5-6 and TRBJ2-3; TRBD2 agrees at 14 bases. CDR3 length: 18 amino acids. Germline assignment: CDR1 SGHDT and CDR2 YYEEEE. V lost 3 bases, J lost 1 base, and 7 bases stayed unmatched.

This clonotype was observed a few times. This rearrangement joins TRBV7-6 to TRBJ2-2, with a weak D call TRBD2 (7 bases). CDR3 length equals 15 residues. CDR1 is SGHVS and CDR2 is FNYEAQ in the germline V gene. V lost 3 bases and J 6 bases, leaving 14 bases between the germline ends. The DNA of the CDR3 is TGTGCCAGCAGCTTGACGGGGGGCCGATCCGGGGAGCTGTTTTTT. This translates into CASSLTGGRSGELFF. Full variable domain (remainder filled in from reference TRBV7-6 and TRBJ2-2): GAGVSQSPRYKVTKRGQDVALRCDPISGHVSLYWYRQALGQGPEFLTYFNYEAQQDKSGLPNDRFSAERPEGSISTLTIQRTEQRDSAMYRCASSLTGGRSGELFFGEGSRLTVL.

The rearrangement uses TRBV10-2 and TRBJ1-2; a possible D gene is TRBD1 (6 bases). CDR1 is WSHSY and CDR2 is SAAADI in the germline V gene. Trimming cost V 6 bases and J 5 bases, with 13 bases left between them. The CDR3 consists of 13 residues. The CDR3 loop reads CASSWTVEYGYTF. The CDR3 bases are TGCGCCAGCAGCTGGACAGTAGAATATGGCTACACCTTC.

DNA for the CDR3: TGTGCCAGCACCTCCCAGGGGTCCAGGGGCATTCAGTACTTC. Encoded protein: CASTSQGSRGIQYF. The genes are TRBV28 and TRBJ2-4, with a possible D match to TRBD1 (6 bases). The germline V and J ends were trimmed by 7 bases and 9 bases, with 19 bases remaining between them. Germline CDR1 is MDHEN and CDR2 is SYDVKM. There are 14 residues in the CDR3.

This clonotype was detected a few times. The chain recombines TRBV7-8 with TRBJ2-1; unclear D gene. The V gene lost 1 base and the J gene lost 4 bases, with 14 bases spanning the gap. This CDR3 spans 16 amino acids. Germline loops: CDR1 SGHVS, CDR2 FQNEAQ. This chain's CDR3 is CASSLVGWALYNEQFF. As DNA, the CDR3 is TGTGCCAGCAGCTTAGTAGGCTGGGCCCTGTACAATGAGCAGTTCTTC.

The V call is TRBV6-1, the J call TRBJ2-3; D unclear. The V end lost 5 bases, the J end lost 1 base, and 13 bases lay between the germline ends. Germline V lookup: CDR1 MNHNS, CDR2 SASEGT. The CDR3 length is 15 residues. CDR3 coding DNA: TGTGCCAGCAGTCTAAACTCCCGGGGCACAGATACGCAGTATTTT. Protein: CASSLNSRGTDTQYF.

The chain carries TRBV12-3 or TRBV12-4 and TRBJ2-1; D is tentatively TRBD1 or TRBD2 (5 bases each). The CDR3 spans 13 residues. V was trimmed by 4 bases and J by 10 bases, leaving 14 bases between them. The CDR3 reads CASSSLGEKEQFF. Here the CDR3 DNA reads TGTGCCAGCAGTTCTTTGGGGGAGAAGGAGCAGTTCTTC.

CDR3 DNA sequence: TGTGCCAGCAGTCAAGGACAGGGCGGGAATTACGAGCAGTACTTC. Amino acid sequence: CASSQGQGGNYEQYF. This chain joins TRBV7-9 and TRBJ2-7; 8 bases are shared with TRBD1. This CDR3 comprises 15 residues. Per germline, CDR1 SEHNR and CDR2 FQNEAQ (reference sequence). Losses at the gene ends were 6 bases for V and 4 bases for J; bases not matched to a gene: 11.

The chain couples TRBV4-3 to TRBJ2-1; the match to TRBD2 covers 8 bases. The germline V gene has CDR1 LGHNA and CDR2 YSLEER. CDR3 size: 16 residues. The trim removed 4 bases at V and 3 bases at J, leaving 8 bases unmatched. The DNA of the CDR3 is TGCGCCAGCAGCCCTATAACTAGCGGAGGCTACAATGAGCAGTTCTTC. Its translation: CASSPITSGGYNEQFF.

This clonotype was seen many times. This chain connects TRBV6-5 to TRBJ1-1; D remains unclear. The CDR3 length is 13 residues. Trimming took 5 bases from V and 5 from J, leaving 12 bases between them. Germline CDR1 and CDR2: MNHEY and SVGAGI. The chain's CDR3 is CASSPDGETEAFF. For the CDR3, the DNA is TGTGCCAGCAGTCCCGATGGGGAAACTGAAGCTTTCTTT.

This clonotype was detected ten times or more. This chain joins TRBV12-3 or TRBV12-4 and TRBJ2-3; D unclear. The CDR3 totals 13 residues. The V and J ends lost 5 bases and 4 bases respectively, with 10 bases between them. The CDR3 reads CASSQGLPDTQYF. The CDR3 nucleotides read TGTGCCAGCAGTCAAGGGTTGCCAGATACGCAGTATTTT.

The chain combines TRBV11-2 with TRBJ1-1, with D uncertain. Germline V lookup: CDR1 SGHAT, CDR2 FQNNGV. The CDR3 loop spans 17 amino acids. The V and J ends lost 5 bases and 5 bases respectively, with 24 bases between them. This CDR3 reads CASSHDRSMALRTEAFF. The CDR3 DNA is TGTGCCAGCAGCCACGATCGCTCAATGGCATTGAGGACTGAAGCTTTCTTT.

The chain combines TRBV29-1 with TRBJ2-5; tentative D call: TRBD2 (7 bases). V lost 6 bases to trimming and J lost 2 bases, with 19 bases between them. CDR3 size: 15 residues. From germline, CDR1 is SQVTM and CDR2 ANQGSEA. The CDR3 loop is CSVGVRGAPQETQYF. DNA for the CDR3: TGCAGCGTGGGAGTCCGGGGGGCCCCTCAAGAGACCCAGTACTTC.

This clonotype has just one count. J is TRBJ2-3 and V is TRBV6-1, with 8 bases that match TRBD2. Germline values: CDR1 MNHNS, CDR2 SASEGT. Trimming removed 5 bases from V and 4 bases from J; junction bases left unmatched: 5. CDR3 length equals 14 residues. The chain's CDR3 is CASSPGLAADTQYF. The CDR3 DNA reads TGTGCCAGCAGTCCCGGACTAGCTGCAGATACGCAGTATTTT.

Notes on this clonotype: The junction shows a germline mismatch at one end, possibly a read error. The chain couples TRBV14 to TRBJ1-1; D is undetermined. CDR1 and CDR2 from the germline V gene are SGHDN and FVKESK. The CDR3 contains 11 residues. The CDR3 DNA reads as TGTGCCAACAGCTACGGTGGTGAAGCTTTCTTT. Amino acids: CANSYGGEAFF.

The J gene is TRBJ2-7, the V gene TRBV20-1; TRBD1 is a possible D gene (6 bases). This CDR3 has 14 amino acids. Trimming removed 0 bases at V and 2 bases at J, with 11 bases between. Germline CDR1 reads DFQATT; CDR2 reads SNEGSKA (reference sequence). CDR3 amino acids: CSARDMDSTYEQYF. The DNA for the CDR3 is TGCAGTGCTAGAGATATGGACAGCACCTACGAGCAGTACTTC.

V usage is TRBV21-1 and J usage is TRBJ1-1. TRBV21-1 has pseudogene status. CDR3 length equals 16 residues. This CDR3 is CASSEGGQFMNTEAFF. The CDR3 nucleotides are TGTGCCAGCAGCGAGGGAGGACAGTTCATGAACACTGAAGCTTTCTTT.

The V and J genes are TRBV9 and TRBJ2-7, with TRBD2 identical over 7 bases. This CDR3 spans 14 amino acids. The germline V gene has CDR1 SGDLS and CDR2 YYNGEE. With V trimmed by 3 bases and J by 5 bases, 8 bases remained unmatched. The DNA of the CDR3 is TGTGCCAGCAGCGGGACCGGGACTATCAACGAGCAGTACTTC. Its translation: CASSGTGTINEQYF.

This clonotype has only a few counts. The genes are TRBV20-1 and TRBJ2-5; TRBD2 aligns across 8 bases. Germline V gene data show CDR1 as DFQATT and CDR2 as SNEGSKA (reference sequence). With 5 bases clipped from V and 3 bases from J, the junction kept 8 bases outside the gene matches. This CDR3 spans 14 amino acids. DNA for the CDR3: TGCAGTGCTTTTAGCGGGATCGGGGAAGAGACCCAGTACTTC. Protein sequence: CSAFSGIGEETQYF.